This T cell receptor beta chain was identified in a study of blood T cell repertoires in COVID-19. Background on the study: The United States, Italy and Spain supplied acute and convalescent COVID-19 samples.

In the study's own analysis: Counts of nucleated cells, estimated from reference gene primer amplification, were obtained. Assay used: immunoSEQ multiplex PCR; TCRdb lists only in-frame clones, some missing. That table is the source of V, J and clone size, and D and trimming were worked out from the DNA. The sample includes about 120,000 clones, about 89% of them seen just once. CDR3 length: 16 residues. V trimming: 4 bases; J trimming: 1 base; junction bases outside the gene matches: 9. Per the germline V gene, CDR1 is SGHRS and CDR2 is YFSETQ. This clonotype was obtained from a woman in her seventies with COVID-19, enrolled during active disease. The chain is built from TRBV5-1 and TRBJ2-5; 8 nucleotides align to TRBD1. Input material: peripheral blood. CDR3 loop: CASSRTGFLRQETQYF. The CDR3 coding sequence is TGCGCCAGCAGCAGGACAGGGTTTCTCCGCCAAGAGACCCAGTACTTC.